This TCR beta chain stems from a study of CD8+ T cells in alopecia areata. Once RNA had been extracted, it was reverse transcribed into cDNA to act as the sequencing template. Assay used: immunoSEQ multiplex PCR; TCRdb lists only in-frame clones, some missing. The sample comprises some 100,000 clones, roughly 58% of which are singletons, and roughly 30% rests with the top ten. Germline CDR1 MRHNA, CDR2 SNTAGT. This CDR3 has 15 amino acids. J lost 0 bases, V lost 9 bases, and 8 bases had no gene match. Treatment: oral pan-JAK inhibitor, 5-10 mg twice daily. It was from alopecia areata patients that lesional scalp punch biopsies and peripheral blood were collected. Overall study results and limits: Among patients, TCR sharing was less clear than in mice, a difference possibly due in part to HLA diversity in the patient population.

Points on this clone: What it binds is not known.

The genes are TRBV6-4 and TRBJ2-3; 8 bases fit TRBD2. This TCR was recovered from a human donor with alopecia areata. This material consisted of CD8+ T cells sorted from blood, taken at week 4, from a patient treated with tofacitinib. CDR3 coding DNA: TGTGCCAGTTCCCGGGAGGGGGGTAGCACAGATACGCAGTATTTT. This sequence encodes CASSREGGSTDTQYF.